The 8 T cell receptor beta chains below come from one sample, sequenced in a study of CD8+CD57+ T cells in acquired aplastic anemia. Only patients with CD8+CD57+ cell expansion on flow cytometry were chosen for sequencing. Profiles of TCR beta VDJ and CDR3 were generated from a genomic DNA template. TCRdb called the reads again in MiXCR, with one record for every CDR3 protein. The profile shows hundreds of thousands of distinct CDR3 sequences, about a third of them singletons. The sequenced sample was sorted CD4+, CD8+, or CD8+CD57+ T cells (not recorded which) from PBMCs. The receptor set was obtained from a human donor with aplastic anemia.

The V call is TRBV5-1, the J call TRBJ2-2, with 7 positions matching TRBD2. The CDR3 runs to 16 residues. Germline-derived CDR1 and CDR2 are SGHRS and YFSETQ. V lost 4 bases, J lost 7 bases, and 13 bases stayed unmatched. The CDR3 nucleotides read TGCGCCAGCAGCATCCGGACTAGTGTAAATGGCGGGGAGCTGTTTTTT. Its protein product is CASSIRTSVNGGELFF.

The chain recombines TRBV7-9 with TRBJ2-5; weak D call: TRBD1 (7 bases). V was shortened by 4 bases and J by 3 bases, with 21 bases between the two germline ends. CDR3 length: 17 amino acids. Germline CDR1 reads SEHNR; CDR2 reads FQNEAQ (reference sequence). DNA of the CDR3: TGTGCCAGCAGCTCACCCCAGGCGGGACAGTCCAAAGAGACCCAGTACTTC. Translating it yields CASSSPQAGQSKETQYF.

In its sample, this clonotype was seen many times. The V call is TRBV15, the J call TRBJ2-5, with D possibly TRBD1 on 5 matching bases. The CDR3 loop spans 15 amino acids. The V end was cut by 0 bases, the J end by 5 bases, with 13 bases between. The germline V gene has CDR1 LNHNV and CDR2 YYDKDF (reference sequence). Written as DNA, the CDR3 is TGTGCCACCAGCAGAGACTCAGGGAATGGGGAGACCCAGTACTTC. It encodes CATSRDSGNGETQYF.

This clonotype was recorded a few times. The chain couples TRBV11-2 to TRBJ1-2, with 7 bases lining up with TRBD1. With V trimmed by 4 bases and J by 4 bases, 18 bases remained unmatched. CDR1 is SGHAT and CDR2 is FQNNGV in the germline V gene. The CDR3 length is 18 residues. CDR3 sequence: CASSSQPSSTGILYGYTF. The CDR3 nucleotides read TGTGCCAGCAGCTCACAACCCTCATCGACAGGGATCCTCTATGGCTACACCTTC.

With regard to this clonotype: Since a much larger clone is just one base distant, this may be a read error. The chain joins TRBV24-1 to TRBJ1-1; 9 nucleotides align to TRBD1. The V gene's germline CDR1 is KGHDR and CDR2 SFDVKD. The CDR3 has 16 amino acids. With V trimmed by 3 bases and J by 5 bases, 9 bases remained unmatched. CDR3 bases: TGTGCCACCAGTGATGGGGACAGGGAGCAATGGACTGAAGCTTTCTTT. Its protein product is CATSDGDREQWTEAFF.

J is TRBJ1-2 and V is TRBV19; 11 bases are a match to TRBD1. Germline V gives CDR1 LNHDA, CDR2 SQIVND (reference sequence). The CDR3 is 18 residues long. J was trimmed by 0 bases and V by 5 bases; bases with no gene match: 11. The CDR3 DNA reads as TGTGCCAGTAGTGCAAGACCGGGACAGGGGGTTTCTAACTATGGCTACACCTTC. Its translation: CASSARPGQGVSNYGYTF.

The chain carries TRBV11-1 and TRBJ2-5, with D uncertain. This CDR3 comprises 13 residues. V shed 5 bases and J shed 5 bases, with 12 bases lying between them. The V gene's germline CDR1 is SGHAT and CDR2 FQDESV (reference sequence). The chain's CDR3 is CASSSTGYETQYF. The CDR3 coding sequence is TGTGCCAGCAGCAGTACCGGTTACGAGACCCAGTACTTC.

This clonotype was detected ten times or more. CDR3 sequence (DNA): TGCAGTGGGGGGTCGGATACGCAGTATTTT. Translated, it gives CSGGSDTQYF. The J gene is TRBJ2-3, the V gene TRBV20-1; D possibly uses TRBD1 or TRBD2 (5 bases each). This CDR3 has 10 residues. Trimming took 7 bases from V and 6 from J, leaving 8 bases between them. CDR1 DFQATT and CDR2 SNEGSKA come from the germline V gene (reference sequence).